Described below is a single T cell receptor (beta chain) sequence and its context. This entry comes from a study of blood T cell repertoires in COVID-19. Across 20 to 25 US areas, participants ranged in age from about 18 to 90 years. Researchers sorted participants into cohorts using their self-reported clinical history. The CDR3 sequence is 15 residues long. Per germline, CDR1 SGHRS and CDR2 YFSETQ. V was cut by 0 bases and J by 6 bases, with 10 bases left in between. Here immunoSEQ multiplex PCR was the method, and the copy in TCRdb shows in-frame clones only, minus some. This sample has approximately 220,000 clones, with 75% to 90% found just once.

This TCR derives from a woman aged 30 to 39 who had been exposed to COVID-19. V is TRBV5-1 and J is TRBJ1-6; D gene uncertain. Sequences were obtained from PBMCs or T cells enriched from blood (not recorded which). CDR3 nucleotide sequence: TGCGCCAGCAGCTTGGCTGGGCAGTCTAATTCACCCCTCCACTTT. Translating gives CASSLAGQSNSPLHF.